The 3 T cell receptor beta chains below were found in one sample sequenced in a study of blood T cell repertoires in COVID-19. Sequencing was performed with immunoSEQ multiplex PCR; in TCRdb, only in-frame clones are kept and a portion is missing. The repertoire holds 400,000 to 500,000 clones, about 88% seen once, with roughly 1.4% in the top ten. The sequenced sample was PBMCs or T cells enriched from blood (not recorded which). Receptors were obtained from a woman aged 18-29 years who had been exposed to COVID-19.

The rearrangement joins TRBV21-1 to TRBJ2-3; the tabulated D call, TRBD2, remains unverified against the DNA. TRBV21-1 is described as a pseudogene. CDR3 length: 17 residues. CDR3 loop: CASNLDAGGRVTDTQYF. The DNA for the CDR3 is TGTGCCAGCAATTTAGATGCGGGGGGCCGGGTCACAGATACGCAGTATTTT.

The rearrangement links TRBV4-2 to TRBJ1-2; 8 bases fit TRBD1. The germline V gene has CDR1 LGHNA and CDR2 YNFKEQ. CDR3 length: 15 residues. V gave up 1 base and J gave up 1 base; unmatched junction bases: 2. In nucleotides, the CDR3 is TGTGCCAGCAGCCAAGGGGACAGGAGTAACTATGGCTACACCTTC. Its translation: CASSQGDRSNYGYTF.

The table lists this clone with a few counts. The chain uses TRBV7-2 and TRBJ2-3; no clear D gene. In germline, CDR1 is SGHTA, CDR2 FQGNSA. The CDR3 loop spans 17 amino acids. Trimming cost V 3 bases and J 7 bases, with 23 bases left between them. Here the CDR3 DNA reads TGTGCCAGCAGCTTCGCGGAGAGTAATACGCGCGCACATACGCAGTATTTT. Translation: CASSFAESNTRAHTQYF.